One and the same sample provided the 31 T cell receptor beta chains below, sequenced in a study of T cells in Graves' hyperthyroidism and ophthalmopathy. RNA transcripts gave rise to amplified TCR beta CDR3 regions. HTBI primers were employed in a first-round RT-PCR of the TCR CDR3. TCRdb used MiXCR to reprocess the multiplex PCR reads, holding one entry per CDR3 protein. Here the sample spans about 760,000 distinct CDR3 sequences, 30% to 40% being singletons. The sample taken for sequencing was blood. Source of these receptors: a woman in her thirties or forties with Graves' hyperthyroidism.

The sample holds many counts of this clonotype. This chain joins TRBV10-2 and TRBJ1-6; D perhaps matches TRBD1 (5 bases). With 4 bases removed from V and 0 bases from J, the gap between germline ends came to 19 bases. CDR3 length: 19 residues. Germline assignment: CDR1 WSHSY and CDR2 SAAADI. The CDR3 DNA is TGCGCCAGCAGTGGGTGGGACTCACCTTTAAGCTCCTATAATTCACCCCTCCACTTT. Translating it yields CASSGWDSPLSSYNSPLHF.

The chain recombines TRBV25-1 with TRBJ2-2; 7 nucleotides agree with TRBD1. The V gene's germline CDR1 is MGHDK and CDR2 SYGVNS. The length of the CDR3 is 14 residues. Unmatched junction bases numbered 10, after V lost 8 bases and J lost 7 bases. DNA of the CDR3: TGTGCCAGCTTGTACAGGGGCTCTGGCGGGGAGCTGTTTTTT. It specifies CASLYRGSGGELFF.

This clonotype was detected ten times or more. The chain couples TRBV25-1 to TRBJ1-1; D is uncertain. The CDR3 contains 17 residues. In germline, CDR1 is MGHDK, CDR2 SYGVNS. Trimming took 4 bases from V and 2 from J, leaving 20 bases between them. The CDR3 sequence: CASSVSGSWTLNTEAFF. The CDR3 DNA is TGTGCCAGCAGTGTATCGGGGTCCTGGACTCTTAACACTGAAGCTTTCTTT. Drawing the rest from reference TRBV25-1 and TRBJ1-1, the complete variable domain is EADIYQTPRYLVIGTGKKITLECSQTMGHDKMYWYQQDPGMELHLIHYSYGVNSTEKGDLSSESTVSRIRTEHFPLTLESARPSHTSQYLCASSVSGSWTLNTEAFFGQGTRLTVV.

This clonotype was seen at least ten times. V gene TRBV11-2 combines with J gene TRBJ2-7, with D possibly called TRBD1 or TRBD2 (5 bases each). V dropped 1 base and J dropped 4 bases, with 14 bases sitting between them. Germline V gives CDR1 SGHAT, CDR2 FQNNGV. The CDR3 loop spans 15 amino acids. CDR3 nucleotides: TGTGCCAGCAGCTTAGTGGGACGATTTGCGTACGAGCAGTACTTC. This encodes CASSLVGRFAYEQYF.

The sample holds many counts of this clonotype. The V gene is TRBV29-1, the J gene TRBJ1-2; D is possibly TRBD1 (6 bases). Germline assignment: CDR1 SQVTM and CDR2 ANQGSEA. This CDR3 has 11 residues. V lost 3 bases to trimming and J lost 8 bases, with 10 bases between them. This chain's CDR3 is CSVDRGLGYTF. The CDR3 DNA is TGCAGCGTTGACAGGGGTTTGGGCTACACCTTC.

Details on this clonotype: This could be a read error, since a much larger clone is one nucleotide away. It is likely a read error, because the conserved phenylalanine at the end of the CDR3 is missing. V gene TRBV10-3 combines with J gene TRBJ1-5, with D hard to call. The CDR3 is made up of 13 amino acids. V was cut by 0 bases and J by 8 bases, with 8 bases left in between. Germline V gene lookup returns CDR1 ENHRY and CDR2 SYGVKD. Here the CDR3 DNA reads TGTGCCATCAGTGAGTCGAGATTTGAGCCCCAGCATTCT. Protein product: CAISESRFEPQHS.

V is TRBV2 and J is TRBJ2-1, with 8 bases aligning to TRBD2. In germline, CDR1 is SNHLY, CDR2 FYNNEI. CDR3 size: 15 residues. V was clipped by 7 bases and J by 10 bases; unmatched bases: 15. CDR3 bases: TGTGCCAGCACCGAATCCGTCGGGAGGGCGGGCGAGCAGTTCTTC. Protein product: CASTESVGRAGEQFF.

In this sample, this clonotype turned up many times. The chain joins TRBV12-3 or TRBV12-4 to TRBJ1-5; 7 bases match TRBD1. V lost 4 bases to trimming and J lost 7 bases; unmatched junction nucleotides: 10. CDR3 length equals 15 residues. The CDR3 here is CASSSSLRGQQPQHF. CDR3 bases: TGTGCCAGCAGTTCCTCCCTAAGGGGGCAGCAGCCCCAGCATTTT.

Ten or more counts support this clonotype. The rearrangement links TRBV7-2 to TRBJ1-1; D is unresolved. The length of the CDR3 is 15 residues. Germline V lookup: CDR1 SGHTA, CDR2 FQGNSA. The V gene lost 1 base and the J gene lost 1 base, with 10 bases spanning the gap. The CDR3 loop is CASSLGWRGNTEAFF. The CDR3 nucleotides read TGTGCCAGCAGCTTAGGTTGGCGGGGGAACACTGAAGCTTTCTTT.

This clonotype was seen at least ten times. The chain employs TRBV12-3 or TRBV12-4 and TRBJ1-5; unclear D gene. V was clipped by 8 bases and J by 2 bases, with 10 bases between them. The CDR3 length is 13 residues. CDR3 residues: CASASPGNQPQHF. The CDR3 bases are TGTGCCAGCGCCTCCCCGGGCAATCAGCCCCAGCATTTT.

This chain connects TRBV5-6 to TRBJ1-1; 11 bases are shared with TRBD1. This CDR3 contains 15 residues. J gave up 6 bases and V 3 bases, and 7 bases lay outside the gene matches. CDR1 SGHDT and CDR2 YYEEEE come from the germline V gene. CDR3: CASSSGQGASSEAFF. CDR3 DNA: TGTGCCAGCAGCTCTGGACAGGGGGCTTCTTCTGAAGCTTTCTTT.

This clonotype has at least ten counts. V is TRBV20-1 and J is TRBJ1-2, with TRBD1 identical over 9 bases. The CDR3 consists of 15 residues. The germline gives CDR1 DFQATT, CDR2 SNEGSKA (reference sequence). V gave up 6 bases and J gave up 8 bases; unmatched junction bases: 16. CDR3 DNA: TGCAGTGCGTGGAACCGGGACAGGGTATCGGAAGGCTACACCTTC. This encodes CSAWNRDRVSEGYTF.

The V and J genes are TRBV12-3 or TRBV12-4 and TRBJ2-6; no clear D gene. The CDR3 is 13 residues long. V lost 3 bases, J lost 5 bases, and 5 bases lay in between. The CDR3 nucleotides read TGTGCCAGCAGTTTTGCCAGGGCCAACGTCCTGACTTTC. It is translated as CASSFARANVLTF.

The chain recombines TRBV11-2 with TRBJ2-2; 12 positions agree with TRBD1. CDR3 length: 16 residues. The germline CDR1 and CDR2 sequences are SGHAT and FQNNGV. The junction had 6 bases not matched to a gene; V was cut back by 4 bases and J by 6 bases. The CDR3 coding sequence is TGTGCCAGCAGCTCCGGGGACAGGGGGCGATCCGGGGAGCTGTTTTTT. Amino acid sequence: CASSSGDRGRSGELFF.

This clonotype was seen ten or more times. V is TRBV29-1 and J is TRBJ1-2; TRBD1 agrees at 7 bases. The CDR3 covers 17 residues. The V and J ends lost 5 bases and 0 bases, in that order; junction bases with no gene match: 15. The germline CDR1 and CDR2 sequences are SQVTM and ANQGSEA. The CDR3 reads CSVLGRTTGLSNYGYTF. CDR3 nucleotides: TGCAGCGTTTTAGGGAGGACGACAGGGCTCTCTAACTATGGCTACACCTTC.

The V gene is TRBV19, the J gene TRBJ2-2; TRBD1 matches at 9 bases. V gave up 6 bases and J gave up 7 bases; unmatched junction bases: 6. The germline CDR1 and CDR2 sequences are LNHDA and SQIVND (reference sequence). The CDR3 consists of 14 residues. CDR3 sequence reads: CASSPWTGDGELFF. The DNA of the CDR3 is TGTGCCAGTAGCCCCTGGACAGGGGACGGGGAGCTGTTTTTT.

The chain combines TRBV7-2 with TRBJ2-7, with unresolved D. V was trimmed by 1 base and J by 4 bases, leaving 11 bases between them. The germline gives CDR1 SGHTA, CDR2 FQGNSA. The CDR3 loop spans 14 amino acids. CDR3 in DNA: TGTGCCAGCAGCTTAGGTTCCGGGTTTTACGAGCAGTACTTC. This sequence encodes CASSLGSGFYEQYF.

This clonotype came up many times. This sequence joins TRBV11-2 and TRBJ1-1; D unclear. V lost 4 bases to trimming and J lost 5 bases, with 11 bases between them. The CDR3 is 13 amino acids. Per germline, CDR1 SGHAT and CDR2 FQNNGV. The chain's CDR3 is CASSSGGITEAFF. The CDR3 coding sequence is TGTGCCAGCAGCTCAGGCGGGATTACTGAAGCTTTCTTT.

Regarding this clonotype: It may be a read error: a sequence one base away is much more abundant. The CDR3 end shows no conserved phenylalanine or tryptophan, and so a read error is likely. The V call is TRBV6-1, the J call TRBJ2-7, with TRBD1 identical over 7 bases. This CDR3 spans 14 amino acids. The V gene end was trimmed by 5 bases and the J gene end by 0 bases; junction bases not matched to a gene: 4. The germline gives CDR1 MNHNS, CDR2 SASEGT. CDR3 in amino acids: CASSQGDNSYEQYL. The CDR3 DNA reads TGTGCCAGCAGTCAGGGGGACAACTCCTACGAGCAGTACCTC.

This rearrangement joins TRBV10-2 to TRBJ1-5; 7 nucleotides line up with TRBD1. Germline CDR1 is WSHSY and CDR2 is SAAADI. The V and J ends lost 6 bases and 5 bases, in that order; junction bases with no gene match: 10. There are 15 residues in the CDR3. The CDR3 loop is CASRARARGDQPQHF. Written as DNA, the CDR3 is TGCGCCAGCAGGGCCAGGGCCAGGGGGGATCAGCCCCAGCATTTT.

A note on this clonotype: Given a much more abundant clone one base away, this may be a read error. The chain couples TRBV7-3 to TRBJ2-5; TRBD2 aligns across 7 bases. The CDR3 sequence is 15 residues long. Germline assignment: CDR1 SGHTA and CDR2 FQGTGA. The DNA of the CDR3 is TGTGCCAGCAGCTCACTAGCGCCAGGCCAAGAGGCCCAGTACTTC. Protein sequence: CASSSLAPGQEAQYF.

Many counts were recorded for this clonotype. The chain joins TRBV10-3 to TRBJ2-6, with unresolved D. This CDR3 has 15 amino acids. CDR1 and CDR2 from the germline V gene are ENHRY and SYGVKD. V shed 3 bases and J shed 0 bases, with 6 bases lying between them. DNA of the CDR3: TGTGCCATCAGTGACAGCTACTCTGGGGCCAACGTCCTGACTTTC. Translated, it gives CAISDSYSGANVLTF.

Of note for this clonotype: A much larger clone lies a single base off, so this may be a read error. This chain joins TRBV7-9 and TRBJ1-3, with TRBD1 identical over 7 bases. Germline CDR1 SEHNR, CDR2 FQNEAQ (reference sequence). The CDR3 covers 16 residues. The CDR3 DNA is TGTGCCAGCAGCACCGGGGACAGCAGCTCTGGAGACACCATATATTTT. It encodes CASSTGDSSSGDTIYF.

This clonotype was seen many times. The gene calls are TRBV7-9 and TRBJ2-5; tentative D call: TRBD1 (6 bases). V shed 5 bases and J shed 1 base, with 8 bases lying between them. Germline CDR1 reads SEHNR; CDR2 reads FQNEAQ (reference sequence). The length of the CDR3 is 13 residues. The CDR3: CASSQGFQETQYF. CDR3 DNA: TGTGCCAGCAGCCAGGGGTTCCAAGAGACCCAGTACTTC.

The CDR3 sequence: CSVDDGVGSRYGYTF. The CDR3 coding sequence is TGCAGCGTTGACGACGGGGTCGGGAGCCGCTATGGCTACACCTTC. The J gene is TRBJ1-2, the V gene TRBV29-1; D is ambiguous. V was clipped by 3 bases and J by 4 bases, with 18 bases between them. The CDR3 extends over 15 amino acids. Germline assignment: CDR1 SQVTM and CDR2 ANQGSEA. The whole variable domain, remainder taken from reference TRBV29-1 and TRBJ1-2, is SAVISQKPSRDICQRGTSLTIQCQVDSQVTMMFWYRQQPGQSLTLIATANQGSEATYESGFVIDKFPISRPNLTFSTLTVSNMSPEDSSIYLCSVDDGVGSRYGYTFGSGTRLTVV.

The gene calls are TRBV9 and TRBJ1-3; the D is unclear. The V end was cut by 4 bases, the J end by 0 bases, with 14 bases between. The germline V gene encodes CDR1 SGDLS and CDR2 YYNGEE. The CDR3 is made up of 16 amino acids. The CDR3 loop is CASSLTGPYSGNTIYF. The CDR3 DNA follows: TGTGCCAGCAGCTTAACGGGCCCATACTCTGGAAACACCATATATTTT.

This clonotype was picked up many times. J is TRBJ1-2 and V is TRBV10-3; D might be TRBD1 (6 bases). Trimming took 6 bases from V and 5 from J, leaving 19 bases between them. CDR3 length equals 15 residues. In germline, CDR1 is ENHRY, CDR2 SYGVKD. In DNA, the CDR3 is TGTGCCATCAGGGAACTGGCAGGGGAGCGGTATGGCTACACCTTC. It is translated as CAIRELAGERYGYTF.

In its sample, this clonotype was seen many times. Here the CDR3 reads CASSPLAAGELFF. The CDR3 DNA reads as TGTGCCAGCAGCCCACTAGCGGCCGGGGAGCTGTTTTTT. The chain uses TRBV7-9 and TRBJ2-2; 8 bases fit TRBD2. The V and J ends lost 5 bases and 6 bases, in that order; junction bases with no gene match: 2. Germline V gene data show CDR1 as SEHNR and CDR2 as FQNEAQ (reference sequence). The CDR3 contains 13 residues.

The genes are TRBV10-3 and TRBJ1-1; D is uncertain. This CDR3 has 13 residues. Trimming removed 5 bases at V and 1 base at J, with 8 bases between. Germline values: CDR1 ENHRY, CDR2 SYGVKD. This chain's CDR3 is CAISRPTNTEAFF. DNA for the CDR3: TGTGCCATCAGTCGCCCGACGAACACTGAAGCTTTCTTT.

Notes on this clonotype: A read error may be the cause here, since a much bigger clone is one base away. V gene TRBV19 combines with J gene TRBJ1-1; tentatively, D is TRBD1 (6 bases). Germline values: CDR1 LNHDA, CDR2 SQIVND (reference sequence). The CDR3 spans 14 residues. DNA of the CDR3: TGTGCCAGTACCGTTGACAGGCGTAACACTGAAGCTTCCTTT. It translates to CASTVDRRNTEASF.

This clonotype was seen more than once but under ten times. This sequence joins TRBV6-5 and TRBJ2-5; TRBD1 matches at 7 bases. J gave up 7 bases and V 2 bases, and 1 base lay outside the gene matches. Germline V gene data show CDR1 as MNHEY and CDR2 as SVGAGI. The CDR3 length is 12 residues. DNA of the CDR3: TGTGCCAGCAGTTACAAGGGGGCGACCCAGTACTTC. This codes for CASSYKGATQYF.